This T cell receptor beta chain is from a study of T-cell memory formation after mild COVID-19. Study findings and constraints: Memory from before infection featured some responding clones, which suggests cross-reactive memory joined. Clones that contracted from day 15 to 85 were balanced CD4/CD8, while later expanders leaned CD4+.

In the case of this clonotype: Its antigen is unidentified.

From 5'RACE with constant-segment primers came TCR alpha and TCR beta cDNA libraries that carried sample barcodes and UMIs. TCRdb reprocessed the 5' RACE reads with MiXCR, giving one entry per CDR3 protein. In the table there are about 250,000 distinct CDR3 sequences, 15% to 19% of which are singletons. Looked up from germline, CDR1 is MDHEN and CDR2 is SYDVKM. V gave up 9 bases and J gave up 2 bases, with 14 bases separating them. CDR3 length equals 13 residues. This receptor was taken from an adult woman who had mild COVID-19 (a few samples of this study predate the infection). Cell type and time point are not known. The J gene is TRBJ2-7, the V gene TRBV28, with a tentative D call TRBD1 (7 bases). Sequencing was performed on PBMCs or a T cell subset sorted from them (not recorded which). The CDR3 nucleotides read TGTGCCAGTCTCCAGGGGGGAGCCTACGAGCAGTACTTC. It codes for CASLQGGAYEQYF.